This TCR beta chain was sequenced for a study of beta chain features in type 1 diabetes. The CDR3 is made up of 15 amino acids. The germline V gene encodes CDR1 SGHRS and CDR2 YFSETQ. V was cut by 2 bases and J by 2 bases, with 11 bases left in between. cDNA synthesis used the whole RNA isolate, giving expressed TCRB sequences. Profiling relied on immunoSEQ multiplex PCR, and the TCRdb table lists in-frame clones only, not all of them. The profile shows hundreds of thousands of clones, around 8% of them singletons. This clone was picked up a small number of times. The V call is TRBV5-1, the J call TRBJ2-1, with D possibly called TRBD1 or TRBD2 (5 bases each). The sequenced sample was central memory CD4+ T cells from blood. The sequence derives from a woman aged 18 to 35 in good health. DNA of the CDR3: TGCGCCAGCAGCTTTATGGGGGAGCCCTACAATGAGCAGTTCTTC. Translating it yields CASSFMGEPYNEQFF.